Given below is one T cell receptor beta chain in context. What it recognizes is unknown. Per germline, CDR1 SGHAT and CDR2 FQNNGV. The trim removed 10 bases at V and 5 bases at J, leaving 12 bases unmatched. The CDR3 consists of 14 residues. These data come from a study of tumor-infiltrating lymphocytes in primary liver carcinoma. Across the study: Patients, male and female, were 30 to 69 years old.

Between roughly 17 and 33 mg of unsorted bulk tissue served as the source from which RNA and DNA were co-extracted. The patients carried chronic HBV infection and had received no treatment. Whole-study findings and limits: Pairs of tumor regions overlapped more than tumor-adjacent and tumor-blood pairs did.

Constant-region priming of approximately 500 ng total RNA yielded TCR beta cDNA. Three nested multiplex PCR rounds, a slightly modified ARM-PCR, produced the libraries for TCR beta. Rounds one and two of PCR, each of roughly 10 cycles, were primed with TRBV1-TRBV30 forward primers and a C-beta reverse primer. TCRdb ran MiXCR on the multiplex PCR reads and lists one entry per CDR3 protein. Of 85,000 to 100,000 distinct CDR3 sequences listed, roughly 70% were seen once; the top ten hold around 26%. This sequence joins TRBV11-2 and TRBJ2-7; TRBD1 aligns across 9 bases. The specimen was tumor-adjacent normal liver tissue. The TCR originated in a man aged 35 to 55 with primary liver carcinoma and hepatitis B virus infection. CDR3 bases: TGTGCCAATAGCTCACCGGGACAGGGCGACGAGCAGTACTTC. Encoded protein: CANSSPGQGDEQYF.